This T cell receptor (beta chain) was sequenced in a study of cytomegalovirus exposure and HLA in healthy donors. General observations from the study: Presence/absence analysis assumed near-uniform sequencing depth across donors.

CDR1 is SGHAT and CDR2 is FQNNGV in the germline V gene. This CDR3 has 16 amino acids. The trim removed 4 bases at V and 2 bases at J, leaving 10 bases unmatched. The PCR had 60 Vbeta and 13 Jbeta primers. TCRdb's table, derived via immunoSEQ multiplex PCR, lists solely in-frame clones and lacks some. The top ten hold roughly 0.24% of the sample, which has 200,000 or so clones, approximately 84% seen once. Of note for this clone: What it binds is unknown.

What was sequenced was PBMCs. The clonotype was recovered from a girl in the first two years of life in good health and CMV-seronegative. The chain joins TRBV11-2 to TRBJ2-7; 8 bases are shared with TRBD2. The CDR3 region is CASSWPGTRLTYEQYF. For the CDR3, the DNA is TGTGCCAGCAGCTGGCCCGGGACTAGACTAACCTACGAGCAGTACTTC. Based on the CDR3 plus reference TRBV11-2 and TRBJ2-7, the full variable domain is EAGVAQSPRYKIIEKRQSVAFWCNPISGHATLYWYQQILGQGPKLLIQFQNNGVVDDSQLPKDRFSAERLKGVDSTLKIQPAKLEDSAVYLCASSWPGTRLTYEQYFGPGTRLTVT.